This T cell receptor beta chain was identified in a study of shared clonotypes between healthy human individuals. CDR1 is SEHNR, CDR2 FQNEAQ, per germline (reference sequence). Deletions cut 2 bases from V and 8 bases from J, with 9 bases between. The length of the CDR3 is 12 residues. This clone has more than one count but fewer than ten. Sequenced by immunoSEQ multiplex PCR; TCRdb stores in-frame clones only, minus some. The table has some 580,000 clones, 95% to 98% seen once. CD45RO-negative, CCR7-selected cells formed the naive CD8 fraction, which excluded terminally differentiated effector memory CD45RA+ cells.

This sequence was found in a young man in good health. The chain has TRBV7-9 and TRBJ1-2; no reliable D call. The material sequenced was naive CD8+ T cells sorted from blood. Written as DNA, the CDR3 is TGTGCCAGCAGCTTAAGTGAGGGAGGCTACACCTTC. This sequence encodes CASSLSEGGYTF.